Described below is a single T cell receptor (beta chain) sequence and its context. Its antigen is unknown. Produced via immunoSEQ multiplex PCR; TCRdb's table is partial and in-frame only. The data show 70,000 to 95,000 clones, with about 85% seen just once and over 3% held by the top ten. This entry belongs to a study of OX40 agonist ivuxolimab in advanced cancers. The overall study: While on treatment, patients had intravenous ivuxolimab at 0.01 to 10 mg/kg every 2 weeks. Partial responses were recorded for three patients, including one with hepatocellular carcinoma and two with cutaneous melanoma.

Trimming left V 5 bases short and J 4 bases short, with 18 bases between. The CDR3 extends over 16 amino acids. Per the germline V gene, CDR1 is SGHTA and CDR2 is FQGNSA. Study outcomes and limitations: Expanded clones were, on average, more numerous among CD8+ T cells than CD4+.

The TCR comes from an adult with an advanced solid tumor such as melanoma, head and neck, liver or kidney cancer. Sequences were derived from CD4+ or CD8+ T cells sorted from blood, sampled in a trial of the OX40 agonist ivuxolimab. This chain joins TRBV7-2 and TRBJ2-1; D may be TRBD1 (6 bases). The chain's CDR3 is CASSRTVGQGYNEQFF. Written as DNA, the CDR3 is TGTGCCAGCAGCAGAACGGTCGGGCAGGGGTACAATGAGCAGTTCTTC.